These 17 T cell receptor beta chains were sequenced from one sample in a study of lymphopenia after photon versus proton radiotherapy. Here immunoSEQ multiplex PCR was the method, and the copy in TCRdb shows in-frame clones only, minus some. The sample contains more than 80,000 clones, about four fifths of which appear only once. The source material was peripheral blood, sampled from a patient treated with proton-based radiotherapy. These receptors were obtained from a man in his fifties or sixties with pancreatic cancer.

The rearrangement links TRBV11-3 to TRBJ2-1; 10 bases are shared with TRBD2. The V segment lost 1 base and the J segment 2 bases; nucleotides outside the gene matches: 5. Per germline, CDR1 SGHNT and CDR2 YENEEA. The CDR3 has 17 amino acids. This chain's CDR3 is CASSLVAGLAAYNEQFF. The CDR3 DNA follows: TGTGCCAGCAGCTTAGTAGCCGGACTAGCGGCCTACAATGAGCAGTTCTTC.

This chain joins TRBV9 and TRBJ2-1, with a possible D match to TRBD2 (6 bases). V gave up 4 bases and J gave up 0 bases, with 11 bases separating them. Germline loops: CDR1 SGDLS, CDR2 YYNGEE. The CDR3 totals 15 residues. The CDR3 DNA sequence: TGTGCCAGCAGCCCGGAGCGGGTCTCCTACAATGAGCAGTTCTTC. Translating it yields CASSPERVSYNEQFF. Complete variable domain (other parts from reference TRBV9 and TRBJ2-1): DSGVTQTPKHLITATGQRVTLRCSPRSGDLSVYWYQQSLDQGLQFLIQYYNGEERAKGNILERFSAQQFPDLHSELNLSSLELGDSALYFCASSPERVSYNEQFFGPGTRLTVL.

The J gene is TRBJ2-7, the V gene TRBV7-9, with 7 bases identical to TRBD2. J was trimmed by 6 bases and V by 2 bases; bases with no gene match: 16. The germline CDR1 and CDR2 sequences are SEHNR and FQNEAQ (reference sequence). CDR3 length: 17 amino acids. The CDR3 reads CASSLWPSGSYPPEQYF. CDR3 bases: TGTGCCAGCAGCTTATGGCCTAGCGGCTCATATCCCCCCGAGCAGTACTTC.

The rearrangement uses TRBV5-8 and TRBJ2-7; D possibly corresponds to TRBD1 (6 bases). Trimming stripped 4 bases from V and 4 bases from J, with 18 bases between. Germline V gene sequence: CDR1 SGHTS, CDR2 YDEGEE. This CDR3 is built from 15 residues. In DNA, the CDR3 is TGTGCCAGCAGCCTAAGAAAGGACAGTCCTTACGAGCAGTACTTC. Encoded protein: CASSLRKDSPYEQYF.

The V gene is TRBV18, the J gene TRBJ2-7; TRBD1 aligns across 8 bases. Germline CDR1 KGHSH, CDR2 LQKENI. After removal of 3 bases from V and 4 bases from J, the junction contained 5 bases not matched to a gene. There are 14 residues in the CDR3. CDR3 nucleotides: TGTGCCAGCTCACCGGGGACAGGAGGGTACGAGCAGTACTTC. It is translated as CASSPGTGGYEQYF.

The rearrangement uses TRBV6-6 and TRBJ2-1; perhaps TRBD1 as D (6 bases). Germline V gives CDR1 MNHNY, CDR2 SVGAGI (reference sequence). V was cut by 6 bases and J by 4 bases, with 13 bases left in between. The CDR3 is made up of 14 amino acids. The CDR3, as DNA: TGTGCCAGCAGCGGACAGAAGAAATACAATGAGCAGTTCTTC. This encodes CASSGQKKYNEQFF.

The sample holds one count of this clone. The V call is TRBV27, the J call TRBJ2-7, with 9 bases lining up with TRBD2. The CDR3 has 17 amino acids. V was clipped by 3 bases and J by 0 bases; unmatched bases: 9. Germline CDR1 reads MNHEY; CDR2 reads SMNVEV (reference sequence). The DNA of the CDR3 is TGTGCCAGCAGTTTGCGCCAGACTAGCGGTTCCTCCTACGAGCAGTACTTC. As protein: CASSLRQTSGSSYEQYF.

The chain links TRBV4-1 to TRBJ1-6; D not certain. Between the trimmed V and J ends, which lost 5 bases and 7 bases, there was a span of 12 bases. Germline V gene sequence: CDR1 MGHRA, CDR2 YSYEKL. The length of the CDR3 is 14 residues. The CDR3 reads CASSSRQLNSPLHF. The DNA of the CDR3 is TGCGCCAGCAGCTCTCGTCAGTTAAATTCACCCCTCCACTTT.

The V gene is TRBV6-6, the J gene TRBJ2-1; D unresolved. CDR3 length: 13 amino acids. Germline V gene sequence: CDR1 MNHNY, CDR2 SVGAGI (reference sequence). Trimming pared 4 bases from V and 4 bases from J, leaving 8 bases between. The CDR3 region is CASSFLTYNEQFF. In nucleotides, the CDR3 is TGTGCCAGCAGTTTCTTGACTTACAATGAGCAGTTCTTC.

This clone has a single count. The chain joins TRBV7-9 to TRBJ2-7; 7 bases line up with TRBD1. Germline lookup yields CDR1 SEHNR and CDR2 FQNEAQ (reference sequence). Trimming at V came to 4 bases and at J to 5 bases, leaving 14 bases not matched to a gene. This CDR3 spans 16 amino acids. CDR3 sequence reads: CASSSRTTGREDEQYF. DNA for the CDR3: TGTGCCAGCAGCTCAAGGACGACAGGGAGAGAGGACGAGCAGTACTTC.

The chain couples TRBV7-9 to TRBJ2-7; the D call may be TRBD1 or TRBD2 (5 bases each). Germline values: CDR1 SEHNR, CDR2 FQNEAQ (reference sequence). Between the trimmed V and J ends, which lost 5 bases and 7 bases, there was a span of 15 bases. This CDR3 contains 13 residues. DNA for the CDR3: TGTGCCAGCAGCGTAGGGACCTACGAGGAGCAGTACTTC. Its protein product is CASSVGTYEEQYF.

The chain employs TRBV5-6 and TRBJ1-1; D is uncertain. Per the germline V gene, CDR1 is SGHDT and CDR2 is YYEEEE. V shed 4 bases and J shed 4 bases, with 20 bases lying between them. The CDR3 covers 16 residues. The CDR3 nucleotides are TGTGCCAGCAGCCCGGCTCGGGTGCGTCGGTCCACTGAAGCTTTCTTT. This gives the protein CASSPARVRRSTEAFF.

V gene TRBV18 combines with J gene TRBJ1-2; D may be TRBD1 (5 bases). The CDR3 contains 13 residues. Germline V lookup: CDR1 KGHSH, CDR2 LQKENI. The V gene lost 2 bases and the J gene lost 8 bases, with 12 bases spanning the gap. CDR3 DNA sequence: TGTGCCAGCTCACCAGAGGGACCGGCAGGCTACACCTTC. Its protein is CASSPEGPAGYTF.

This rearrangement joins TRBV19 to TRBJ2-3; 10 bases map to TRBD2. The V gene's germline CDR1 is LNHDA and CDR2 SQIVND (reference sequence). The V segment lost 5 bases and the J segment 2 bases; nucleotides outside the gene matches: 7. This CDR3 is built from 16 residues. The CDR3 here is CASSALAGVTTDTQYF. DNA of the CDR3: TGTGCCAGTAGTGCGCTAGCGGGGGTGACCACAGATACGCAGTATTTT.

This CDR3 reads CASSQDFPGGSSEQYF. The CDR3 coding sequence is TGCGCCAGCAGCCAAGATTTCCCGGGAGGGAGCAGCGAGCAGTACTTC. The J gene is TRBJ2-7, the V gene TRBV4-3; 8 positions agree with TRBD2. Unmatched junction bases numbered 10, after V lost 0 bases and J lost 6 bases. CDR1 LGHNA and CDR2 YSLEER come from the germline V gene. The CDR3 is 16 amino acids.

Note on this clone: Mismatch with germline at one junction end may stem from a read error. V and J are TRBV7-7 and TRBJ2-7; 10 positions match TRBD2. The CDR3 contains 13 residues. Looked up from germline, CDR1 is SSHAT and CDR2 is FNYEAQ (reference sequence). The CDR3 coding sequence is TGTGCTAGCAGCTTAACTAGCGGGAACGAGCAGTACTTC. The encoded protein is CASSLTSGNEQYF.

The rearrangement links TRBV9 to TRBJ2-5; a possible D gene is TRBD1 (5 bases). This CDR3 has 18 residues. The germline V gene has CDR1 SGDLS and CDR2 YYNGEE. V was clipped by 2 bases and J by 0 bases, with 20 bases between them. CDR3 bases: TGTGCCAGCAGCGTCAGGGCAGGGTCCCTCCCGTACCAAGAGACCCAGTACTTC. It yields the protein CASSVRAGSLPYQETQYF.